This TCR beta chain stems from a study of T cell responses to AZD1222 COVID-19 vaccine. Libraries were prepared by immunoSEQ multiplex PCR; TCRdb keeps only in-frame clonotypes and omits some of them. The table lists approximately 120,000 clones, approximately 91% of them singletons. General study points: Donors in the cohort were predominantly white British and more often female, and clonal diversity was possibly underestimated. Dominant CD4 TCR responses targeted spike regions 160-218 and 743-854. Nearly half of the spike-specific TCRs reportedly recognize variant regions that carry no mutations.

Comment on this clone: Its antigen is not identified.

CDR1 MNHEY and CDR2 SMNVEV come from the germline V gene (reference sequence). This CDR3 comprises 15 residues. With 6 bases removed from V and 4 bases from J, the gap between germline ends came to 15 bases. This material consisted of peripheral blood, taken on day 0 of AZD1222 vaccination. This receptor was obtained from an adult in good health. The rearrangement joins TRBV27 to TRBJ2-2; a possible D gene is TRBD1 (6 bases). The CDR3 loop reads CASRFLPQGTGELFF. The CDR3 region has the DNA TGTGCCAGCAGGTTCCTGCCACAGGGCACCGGGGAGCTGTTTTTT.